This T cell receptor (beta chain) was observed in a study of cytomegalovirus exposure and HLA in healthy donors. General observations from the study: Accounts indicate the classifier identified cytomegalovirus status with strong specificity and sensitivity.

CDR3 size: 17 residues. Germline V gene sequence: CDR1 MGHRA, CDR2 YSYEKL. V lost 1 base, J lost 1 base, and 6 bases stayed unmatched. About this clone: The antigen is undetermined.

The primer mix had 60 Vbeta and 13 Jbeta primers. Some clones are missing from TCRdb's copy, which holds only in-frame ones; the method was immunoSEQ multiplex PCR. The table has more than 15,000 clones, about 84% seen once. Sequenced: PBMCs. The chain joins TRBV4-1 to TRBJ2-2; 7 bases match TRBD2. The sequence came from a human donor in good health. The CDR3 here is CASSQGGGNKNTGELFF. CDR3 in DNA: TGCGCCAGCAGCCAAGGGGGGGGTAATAAGAACACCGGGGAGCTGTTTTTT.